This T cell receptor beta chain emerged from a study of cytomegalovirus exposure and HLA in healthy donors. The ends were cut back, 3 bases at V and 3 bases at J, with 5 bases in the middle. Germline CDR1 reads SEHNR; CDR2 reads FQNEAQ (reference sequence). The CDR3 has 12 amino acids. 60 Vbeta and 13 Jbeta primers were used in PCR. Profiling relied on immunoSEQ multiplex PCR, and the TCRdb table lists in-frame clones only, not all of them. The sample consists of under 200,000 clones, about 73% of them appearing once. The gene calls are TRBV7-9 and TRBJ2-5, with unresolved D. The sample consisted of PBMCs. The TCR sequence derives from a woman in her thirties or forties in good health and CMV-seronegative. The CDR3 sequence: CASSFGEETQYF. Written as DNA, the CDR3 is TGTGCCAGCAGCTTCGGAGAAGAGACCCAGTACTTC.